A single sample gave rise to the 16 T cell receptor beta chains below, sequenced in a study of T cell responses to AZD1222 COVID-19 vaccine. Using immunoSEQ multiplex PCR, the repertoire was profiled, and TCRdb retains in-frame clones only, with some absent. This sample yields roughly 67,000 clones, of which around 80% are seen a single time; 12% belongs to the top ten. This material consisted of peripheral blood, taken on day 0 of AZD1222 vaccination. The source is an adult in good health.

In its sample, this clone was seen once. This chain links TRBV6-5 with TRBJ1-1; D is undetermined. Trimming pared 0 bases from V and 0 bases from J, leaving 11 bases between. The CDR3 sequence is 16 residues long. The germline gives CDR1 MNHEY, CDR2 SVGAGI. CDR3 sequence (DNA): TGTGCCAGCAGTTACTCACGAGGAGTAATGAACACTGAAGCTTTCTTT. Translated: CASSYSRGVMNTEAFF.

The chain recombines TRBV19 with TRBJ2-2; D gene unclear. Germline CDR1 LNHDA, CDR2 SQIVND (reference sequence). The V end lost 6 bases, the J end lost 3 bases, and 11 bases lay between the germline ends. CDR3 length: 14 residues. CDR3 sequence (DNA): TGTGCCAGTAGATTCAGTAGGTACACCGGGGAGCTGTTTTTT. Amino acid sequence: CASRFSRYTGELFF.

The chain has TRBV30 and TRBJ1-6; D remains unclear. The CDR3 covers 15 residues. Germline-derived CDR1 and CDR2 are GTSNPN and SVGIG (reference sequence). V lost 0 bases, J lost 7 bases, and 13 bases lay in between. The CDR3 coding sequence is TGTGCCTGGAGTGTTGGAACCCAGTTAAATTCACCCCTCCACTTT. Translating it yields CAWSVGTQLNSPLHF. The full variable domain, completed using reference TRBV30 and TRBJ1-6, is SQTIHQWPATLVQPVGSPLSLECTVEGTSNPNLYWYRQAAGRGLQLLFYSVGIGQISSEVPQNLSASRPQDRQFILSSKKLLLSDSGFYLCAWSVGTQLNSPLHFGNGTRLTVT.

This clone was counted between two and nine times. V gene TRBV19 combines with J gene TRBJ1-3, with D possibly being TRBD1 (5 bases). The V gene's germline CDR1 is LNHDA and CDR2 SQIVND (reference sequence). V was clipped by 10 bases and J by 2 bases, with 21 bases between them. The CDR3 covers 16 residues. CDR3 bases: TGTGCCACCGACAGAACCCCTACCGCAACTGGAAACACCATATATTTT. This translates into CATDRTPTATGNTIYF. Filled out from reference TRBV19 and TRBJ1-3, the complete variable domain reads DGGITQSPKYLFRKEGQNVTLSCEQNLNHDAMYWYRQDPGQGLRLIYYSQIVNDFQKGDIAEGYSVSREKKESFPLTVTSAQKNPTAFYLCATDRTPTATGNTIYFGEGSWLTVV.

The chain combines TRBV6-5 with TRBJ2-7; 11 bases are shared with TRBD2. Trimming cost V 3 bases and J 5 bases; bases outside gene matches: 3. CDR3 length: 14 amino acids. CDR1 is MNHEY and CDR2 is SVGAGI in the germline V gene. DNA for the CDR3: TGTGCCAGCAGTTATAGCGGGGGGGCGGACGAGCAGTACTTC. The encoded protein is CASSYSGGADEQYF.

The genes are TRBV7-2 and TRBJ1-3; the match to TRBD1 covers 9 bases. The CDR3 has 16 residues. After removal of 3 bases from V and 7 bases from J, the junction contained 10 bases not matched to a gene. Germline lookup yields CDR1 SGHTA and CDR2 FQGNSA. In DNA, the CDR3 is TGTGCCAGCAGCTTCTGGGGACAGGGCCAGGGCAACACCATATATTTT. Encoded protein: CASSFWGQGQGNTIYF.

The chain links TRBV30 to TRBJ2-7; possible D gene TRBD1, 7 bases. This CDR3 is 14 amino acids long. V lost 4 bases to trimming and J lost 11 bases, with 24 bases between them. Germline-derived CDR1 and CDR2 are GTSNPN and SVGIG (reference sequence). The CDR3 DNA reads TGTGCCTGGAAGAAGACAGGGAGGTCAGCCCAAGAGTACTTC. Its translation: CAWKKTGRSAQEYF. Variable domain in full (rest from reference TRBV30 and TRBJ2-7): SQTIHQWPATLVQPVGSPLSLECTVEGTSNPNLYWYRQAAGRGLQLLFYSVGIGQISSEVPQNLSASRPQDRQFILSSKKLLLSDSGFYLCAWKKTGRSAQEYFGPGTRLTVT.

This rearrangement joins TRBV9 to TRBJ2-2; unclear D gene. Looked up from germline, CDR1 is SGDLS and CDR2 is YYNGEE. This CDR3 has 13 amino acids. Trimming pared 2 bases from V and 1 base from J, leaving 3 bases between. The CDR3 sequence is CASSVGNTGELFF. CDR3 bases: TGTGCCAGCAGCGTCGGGAACACCGGGGAGCTGTTTTTT.

In DNA form, the CDR3 reads TGTGCCAGCAGGTTGGCAGGAAACACTGAAGCTTTCTTT. Translation gives CASRLAGNTEAFF. The J gene is TRBJ1-1, the V gene TRBV2, with D unclear. CDR1 is SNHLY and CDR2 is FYNNEI in the germline V gene. This CDR3 comprises 13 residues. Between the trimmed V and J ends, which lost 6 bases and 2 bases, there was a span of 10 bases. The whole variable domain, filled in from reference TRBV2 and TRBJ1-1, reads EPEVTQTPSHQVTQMGQEVILRCVPISNHLYFYWYRQILGQKVEFLVSFYNNEISEKSEIFDDQFSVERPDGSNFTLKIRSTKLEDSAMYFCASRLAGNTEAFFGQGTRLTVV.

In this sample, this clone turned up a few times. The chain joins TRBV5-1 to TRBJ2-5, with 9 bases identical to TRBD2. The CDR3 runs 15 residues. With 0 bases clipped from V and 5 bases from J, the junction kept 5 bases outside the gene matches. Per germline, CDR1 SGHRS and CDR2 YFSETQ. The CDR3 reads CASSLGGGASETQYF. CDR3 bases: TGCGCCAGCAGCTTGGGCGGGGGGGCCAGTGAGACCCAGTACTTC. The full variable domain, its missing parts supplied by reference TRBV5-1 and TRBJ2-5, is KAGVTQTPRYLIKTRGQQVTLSCSPISGHRSVSWYQQTPGQGLQFLFEYFSETQRNKGNFPGRFSGRQFSNSRSEMNVSTLELGDSALYLCASSLGGGASETQYFGPGTRLLVL.

The gene calls are TRBV28 and TRBJ1-5; 7 nucleotides align to TRBD1. Per germline, CDR1 MDHEN and CDR2 SYDVKM. The length of the CDR3 is 16 residues. Trimming at V came to 1 base and at J to 1 base, leaving 4 bases not matched to a gene. CDR3: CASSLFRGLSNQPQHF. The CDR3 nucleotides are TGTGCCAGCAGTTTATTCAGGGGGTTAAGCAATCAGCCCCAGCATTTT.

The table lists this clone with a few counts. The genes are TRBV10-2 and TRBJ2-2, with 11 bases identical to TRBD1. The CDR3 contains 15 residues. V was pared by 6 bases and J by 7 bases, with 7 bases of the junction left unmatched. CDR1 and CDR2 (germline): WSHSY, SAAADI. CDR3: CASRDRGHRVGELFF. CDR3 sequence (DNA): TGCGCCAGCAGGGACAGGGGGCATCGGGTCGGGGAGCTGTTTTTT.

The CDR3 sequence is CASSQRMASGGASETQYF. The CDR3 DNA is TGTGCCAGCAGTCAAAGGATGGCTAGCGGGGGGGCCTCGGAGACCCAGTACTTC. V and J are TRBV7-8 and TRBJ2-5, with 12 bases aligning to TRBD2. V shed 6 bases and J 5 bases; nucleotides not matched to a gene: 16. The CDR3 totals 18 residues. The germline CDR1 and CDR2 sequences are SGHVS and FQNEAQ. Combining the CDR3 with reference TRBV7-8 and TRBJ2-5 gives the whole variable domain GAGVSQSPRYKVAKRGQDVALRCDPISGHVSLFWYQQALGQGPEFLTYFQNEAQLDKSGLPSDRFFAERPEGSVSTLKIQRTQQEDSAVYLCASSQRMASGGASETQYFGPGTRLLVL.

This chain uses TRBV7-2 with TRBJ2-4; D is uncertain. Trimming removed 2 bases at V and 7 bases at J, with 18 bases between. The CDR3 is 16 amino acids. CDR1 and CDR2 from the germline V gene are SGHTA and FQGNSA. In DNA form, the CDR3 reads TGTGCCAGCAGCTTAAGCACAACCCGCCTAGGGAACATTCAGTACTTC. Its protein product is CASSLSTTRLGNIQYF.

This clone was recorded only once. The rearrangement uses TRBV27 and TRBJ1-6; 9 bases fit TRBD1. V lost 8 bases to trimming and J lost 9 bases; unmatched junction nucleotides: 2. The CDR3 contains 12 residues. Germline V gene lookup returns CDR1 MNHEY and CDR2 SMNVEV (reference sequence). This CDR3 is CASRDRVSPLHF. The CDR3 region has the DNA TGTGCCAGCCGGGACAGGGTTTCACCCCTCCACTTT.

For the CDR3, the DNA is TGTGCCAGCAGTGAGTCTAGCGGGGGGCAGTACGAGCAGTACTTC. Protein sequence: CASSESSGGQYEQYF. The genes are TRBV6-1 and TRBJ2-7; TRBD2 aligns across 11 bases. The CDR3 extends over 15 amino acids. Germline values: CDR1 MNHNS, CDR2 SASEGT. V lost 3 bases, J lost 4 bases, and 5 bases stayed unmatched.